A single sample is the source of the 21 T cell receptor beta chains below, sequenced in a study of T cell changes during pregnancy in multiple sclerosis. The table came from immunoSEQ multiplex PCR; TCRdb's copy has only in-frame clones and leaves some out. In the table there are roughly 61,000 clones, about 94% of which are singletons. Sequenced material: CD8+ T cells from peripheral blood mononuclear cells, taken after pregnancy. These receptor sequences come from a female donor with multiple sclerosis, enrolled in a pregnancy study.

This clone was seen a few times. The gene calls are TRBV25-1 and TRBJ1-1; TRBD1 aligns across 9 bases. Germline values: CDR1 MGHDK, CDR2 SYGVNS. CDR3 size: 14 residues. V lost 6 bases, J lost 3 bases, and 5 bases stayed unmatched. DNA for the CDR3: TGTGCCAGCAGGGGCTGGGACAGGGACACTGAAGCTTTCTTT. Translation: CASRGWDRDTEAFF.

This clone was counted a few times. This chain joins TRBV5-5 and TRBJ1-1; D remains ambiguous. V was cut by 5 bases and J by 0 bases, with 8 bases left in between. In germline, CDR1 is SGHKS, CDR2 YYEKEE (reference sequence). The CDR3 totals 13 residues. As DNA, the CDR3 is TGTGCCAGCAGGGGAGATTTGAACACTGAAGCTTTCTTT. It translates to CASRGDLNTEAFF.

The chain recombines TRBV2 with TRBJ2-7, with 8 bases identical to TRBD2. V lost 7 bases to trimming and J lost 4 bases; unmatched junction nucleotides: 15. Germline assignment: CDR1 SNHLY and CDR2 FYNNEI. The length of the CDR3 is 16 residues. The CDR3 nucleotides are TGTGCCAGCATCCGTTCGACGGGAGGGCCCTCGTACGAGCAGTACTTC. Amino acid sequence: CASIRSTGGPSYEQYF.

The V gene is TRBV4-1, the J gene TRBJ2-2, with TRBD2 matching over 8 bases. CDR3 length: 15 amino acids. Per the germline V gene, CDR1 is MGHRA and CDR2 is YSYEKL. The V gene end was trimmed by 4 bases and the J gene end by 1 base; junction bases not matched to a gene: 2. The CDR3 DNA sequence: TGCGCCAGCAGCCTAGCGGGGCAGAACACCGGGGAGCTGTTTTTT. Its protein product is CASSLAGQNTGELFF.

CDR3 protein: CASSLVPGDTEAFF. The CDR3 coding sequence is TGTGCCAGCAGCTTGGTTCCAGGGGACACTGAAGCTTTCTTT. The chain has TRBV5-4 and TRBJ1-1, with D possibly TRBD1 on 6 matching bases. There are 14 residues in the CDR3. V was pared by 0 bases and J by 3 bases, with 9 bases between. CDR1 and CDR2 (germline): SGHNT, YYREEE (reference sequence).

This chain connects TRBV11-2 to TRBJ2-1; 8 nucleotides agree with TRBD1. V lost 5 bases to trimming and J lost 6 bases; unmatched junction nucleotides: 12. The germline V gene has CDR1 SGHAT and CDR2 FQNNGV. The CDR3 loop spans 16 amino acids. The CDR3 spells CASSQHPGQALNEQFF. The CDR3 nucleotides read TGTGCCAGCAGCCAGCATCCGGGACAGGCACTCAATGAGCAGTTCTTC. Based on the CDR3 plus reference TRBV11-2 and TRBJ2-1, the full variable domain is EAGVAQSPRYKIIEKRQSVAFWCNPISGHATLYWYQQILGQGPKLLIQFQNNGVVDDSQLPKDRFSAERLKGVDSTLKIQPAKLEDSAVYLCASSQHPGQALNEQFFGPGTRLTVL.

The DNA of the CDR3 is TGTGCCTGGAGTGTATTAGGACAGGGGAATCAGCCCCAGCATTTT. It is translated as CAWSVLGQGNQPQHF. The V call is TRBV30, the J call TRBJ1-5, with 9 positions matching TRBD1. This CDR3 contains 15 residues. The V segment lost 0 bases and the J segment 4 bases; nucleotides outside the gene matches: 4. Germline V gene sequence: CDR1 GTSNPN, CDR2 SVGIG (reference sequence).

This chain connects TRBV4-2 to TRBJ2-7; D perhaps matches TRBD2 (5 bases). Germline CDR1 is LGHNA and CDR2 is YNFKEQ. Trimming removed 0 bases from V and 2 bases from J, with 14 bases in between. The CDR3 consists of 16 residues. Written as DNA, the CDR3 is TGTGCCAGCAGCCAAGATCGGGGTTCCGATACCTACGAGCAGTACTTC. This sequence encodes CASSQDRGSDTYEQYF.

V usage is TRBV28 and J usage is TRBJ1-1; possible D gene TRBD1, 5 bases. CDR1 and CDR2 from the germline V gene are MDHEN and SYDVKM. The V gene lost 3 bases and the J gene lost 4 bases, with 15 bases spanning the gap. This CDR3 is 15 amino acids long. The CDR3 coding sequence is TGTGCCAGCAGTTTTCGTGGACAAACTTTCACTGAAGCTTTCTTT. It is translated as CASSFRGQTFTEAFF.

In nucleotides, the CDR3 is TGCGCCAGCAGCCCCTTGGTGGCGGGAGGGCCGTTTCCCTACAATGAGCAGTTCTTC. It is translated as CASSPLVAGGPFPYNEQFF. The chain has TRBV5-1 and TRBJ2-1, with 9 nucleotides matching TRBD2. From germline, CDR1 is SGHRS and CDR2 YFSETQ. J was trimmed by 2 bases and V by 4 bases; bases with no gene match: 16. The CDR3 extends over 19 amino acids.

The rearrangement uses TRBV6-5 and TRBJ2-7; no clear D gene. Germline loops: CDR1 MNHEY, CDR2 SVGAGI. Trimming shortened V by 3 bases and J by 0 bases, and 15 bases separated the two germline ends. This CDR3 has 16 residues. The CDR3 DNA is TGTGCCAGCAGTTATCCTCGCCTCAGAAGCTCCTACGAGCAGTACTTC. It is translated as CASSYPRLRSSYEQYF.

The chain joins TRBV6-4 to TRBJ2-1; TRBD2 matches 10 bases. Trimming removed 5 bases from V and 4 bases from J; junction bases left unmatched: 2. This CDR3 is built from 14 residues. The germline V gene has CDR1 MRHNA and CDR2 SNTAGT. For the CDR3, the DNA is TGTGCCAGCAGTCTAGCGGGAGAATACAATGAGCAGTTCTTC. This encodes CASSLAGEYNEQFF.

The chain carries TRBV4-1 and TRBJ2-7; D is unresolved. The CDR3 length is 13 residues. V was trimmed by 0 bases and J by 3 bases, leaving 6 bases between them. CDR1 is MGHRA and CDR2 is YSYEKL in the germline V gene. As DNA, the CDR3 is TGCGCCAGCAGCCAAGAGCAGAACTACGAGCAGTACTTC. The encoded protein is CASSQEQNYEQYF.

The chain joins TRBV5-6 to TRBJ2-1; TRBD1 matches 8 bases. CDR1 and CDR2 (germline): SGHDT, YYEEEE. Germline trimming cut 0 bases from V and 2 bases from J; bases unmatched to any gene: 13. The CDR3 length is 19 residues. The CDR3 spells CASSLDRRTGRTPYNEQFF. The DNA of the CDR3 is TGTGCCAGCAGCTTGGATAGAAGGACAGGGAGGACCCCCTACAATGAGCAGTTCTTC. The whole variable domain, remainder taken from reference TRBV5-6 and TRBJ2-1, is DAGVTQSPTHLIKTRGQQVTLRCSPKSGHDTVSWYQQALGQGPQFIFQYYEEEERQRGNFPDRFSGHQFPNYSSELNVNALLLGDSALYLCASSLDRRTGRTPYNEQFFGPGTRLTVL.

The chain combines TRBV10-2 with TRBJ2-1; TRBD2 matches at 9 bases. The CDR3 runs 18 residues. Losses at the gene ends were 4 bases for V and 0 bases for J; bases not matched to a gene: 10. Germline loops: CDR1 WSHSY, CDR2 SAAADI. As DNA, the CDR3 is TGCGCCAGCAGTGGTGGCGGGAGGGCTAGCCTCTCCTACAATGAGCAGTTCTTC. It encodes CASSGGGRASLSYNEQFF.

This chain joins TRBV9 and TRBJ2-7; D perhaps matches TRBD2 (7 bases). The germline V gene has CDR1 SGDLS and CDR2 YYNGEE. Trimming left V 4 bases short and J 2 bases short, with 16 bases between. The CDR3 length is 15 residues. The CDR3 loop is CASSPGGLAAYEQYF. In DNA form, the CDR3 reads TGTGCCAGCAGCCCCGGGGGGCTAGCGGCCTACGAGCAGTACTTC.

V and J are TRBV4-1 and TRBJ2-3; tentatively, D is TRBD1 (5 bases). The germline V and J ends were trimmed by 5 bases and 4 bases, with 7 bases remaining between them. This CDR3 has 12 residues. Per germline, CDR1 MGHRA and CDR2 YSYEKL. This CDR3 reads CASSETADTQYF. The CDR3 DNA is TGCGCCAGCAGCGAGACAGCAGATACGCAGTATTTT.

This chain connects TRBV19 to TRBJ2-2, with 9 bases matching TRBD1. This CDR3 is built from 15 residues. With 5 bases clipped from V and 8 bases from J, the junction kept 9 bases outside the gene matches. Germline-derived CDR1 and CDR2 are LNHDA and SQIVND (reference sequence). The CDR3 nucleotides read TGTGCCAGTAGTGGGTCGGACAGGGGAACGGGGGAGCTGTTTTTT. Translated: CASSGSDRGTGELFF.

V is TRBV29-1 and J is TRBJ1-4; no clear D gene. CDR1 is SQVTM, CDR2 ANQGSEA, per germline. CDR3 length: 13 residues. V gave up 6 bases and J gave up 4 bases, with 12 bases separating them. The CDR3 loop reads CSVNTAGNEKLFF. The CDR3 nucleotides are TGCAGCGTCAATACAGCGGGTAATGAAAAACTGTTTTTT.

The chain couples TRBV5-1 to TRBJ2-5; 9 positions match TRBD2. This CDR3 has 16 residues. Germline assignment: CDR1 SGHRS and CDR2 YFSETQ. The V and J ends lost 0 bases and 4 bases, in that order; junction bases with no gene match: 7. The CDR3 coding sequence is TGCGCCAGCAGCTTGGGGGCACTAGCGGGCTCAGAGACCCAGTACTTC. It is translated as CASSLGALAGSETQYF.

The chain links TRBV27 to TRBJ2-3; 8 bases are a match to TRBD2. Germline CDR1 MNHEY, CDR2 SMNVEV (reference sequence). Unmatched junction bases numbered 4, after V lost 0 bases and J lost 2 bases. CDR3 size: 16 residues. The DNA of the CDR3 is TGTGCCAGCAGTTTATCCGGGACTAGGGCCACAGATACGCAGTATTTT. It translates to CASSLSGTRATDTQYF.